This is a list of T cell receptor beta chains from one sample in a study of siplizumab effects on memory and regulatory T cells. TCRdb keeps only in-frame clones here, not all; method: immunoSEQ multiplex PCR. The sample includes some 120,000 clones, 94% of them seen just once. The specimen sequenced was non-Treg CD4+ T cells sorted from blood. Receptors were obtained from a human donor in good health. Both conserved end residues are part of each CDR3. D genes are given only for firm matches. Clone size is shown for a subset of rows, as once, few, many or a class of expanded clone.

d_gene	v_gene	j_gene	abundance	CDR3aa	CDR3nt
-	TRBV7-2	TRBJ2-7	-	CASSLRYEQYF	TGTGCCAGCAGCCTCCGTTACGAGCAGTACTTC
TRBD2	TRBV7-9	TRBJ2-3	-	CASSLGTSGRDTQYF	TGTGCCAGCAGTCTCGGGACTAGCGGGAGAGATACGCAGTATTTT
TRBD1	TRBV6-1	TRBJ1-2	once	CASSDRGTGWDYGYTF	TGTGCCAGCAGTGATCGGGGGACAGGATGGGACTATGGCTACACCTTC
TRBD1	TRBV29-1	TRBJ2-1	-	CSVGQGANEQFF	TGCAGCGTGGGACAGGGGGCCAATGAGCAGTTCTTC
TRBD1	TRBV18	TRBJ1-2	-	CASSPTTGGVGYTF	TGTGCCAGCTCACCAACAACAGGGGGAGTTGGCTACACCTTC
-	TRBV6-5	TRBJ2-3	-	CASSTGDTQYF	TGTGCCAGCAGTACGGGAGATACGCAGTATTTT
-	TRBV5-4	TRBJ2-4	-	CASSLGGPAKNIQYF	TGTGCCAGCAGCTTAGGGGGACCAGCCAAAAACATTCAGTACTTC
-	TRBV4-1	TRBJ2-2	-	CASSQEVASNTGELFF	TGCGCCAGCAGCCAAGAAGTCGCGTCCAACACCGGGGAGCTGTTTTTT
-	TRBV5-8	TRBJ2-7	-	CASSPGTPSYEQYF	TGTGCCAGCAGCCCCGGGACTCCAAGCTACGAGCAGTACTTC
TRBD2	TRBV19	TRBJ2-3	-	CASSIRSGGRDTQYF	TGTGCCAGTAGTATACGGTCGGGGGGGCGTGATACGCAGTATTTT
TRBD1	TRBV6-6	TRBJ1-5	-	CASSQTGVNQPQHF	TGTGCCAGCAGTCAAACAGGGGTCAATCAGCCCCAGCATTTT
-	TRBV7-8	TRBJ1-2	-	CASSHRETNYGYTF	TGTGCCAGCAGCCACAGAGAAACTAACTATGGCTACACCTTC
TRBD2	TRBV7-9	TRBJ2-1	once	CASSSRIFGRGAYNEQFF	TGTGCCAGCAGCTCCCGAATATTCGGGCGGGGGGCCTACAATGAGCAGTTCTTC
TRBD1	TRBV30	TRBJ1-5	-	CAWSVMGQGTYNQPQHF	TGTGCCTGGAGTGTAATGGGACAGGGGACCTACAATCAGCCCCAGCATTTT
-	TRBV7-8	TRBJ2-1	-	CASSFLRDSSYNEQFF	TGTGCCAGCAGCTTTCTTCGGGACTCGTCATACAATGAGCAGTTCTTC